This T cell receptor (beta chain) was obtained from a study of response to subunit inactivated influenza vaccine. TCRdb re-called the RT-PCR reads with MiXCR, one entry per CDR3 protein. This table has 610,000 or so distinct CDR3 sequences, about 15% appearing once. This clonotype was counted at least ten times. A read error may produce the germline difference seen at one junction end. Germline V gene sequence: CDR1 SGHRS, CDR2 YFSETQ. The CDR3 sequence is 13 residues long. The source was PBMCs from blood, collected 11 to 12 days after vaccination. This sequence was found in a man between 45 and 60 years old who received an inactivated influenza vaccine. This rearrangement joins TRBV5-1 to TRBJ2-5, with 8 bases lining up with TRBD1. CDR3 in DNA: TGTGCCAGCAGCCCGACAGGGGAAGAGACCCAGTACTTC. Residues: CASSPTGEETQYF.